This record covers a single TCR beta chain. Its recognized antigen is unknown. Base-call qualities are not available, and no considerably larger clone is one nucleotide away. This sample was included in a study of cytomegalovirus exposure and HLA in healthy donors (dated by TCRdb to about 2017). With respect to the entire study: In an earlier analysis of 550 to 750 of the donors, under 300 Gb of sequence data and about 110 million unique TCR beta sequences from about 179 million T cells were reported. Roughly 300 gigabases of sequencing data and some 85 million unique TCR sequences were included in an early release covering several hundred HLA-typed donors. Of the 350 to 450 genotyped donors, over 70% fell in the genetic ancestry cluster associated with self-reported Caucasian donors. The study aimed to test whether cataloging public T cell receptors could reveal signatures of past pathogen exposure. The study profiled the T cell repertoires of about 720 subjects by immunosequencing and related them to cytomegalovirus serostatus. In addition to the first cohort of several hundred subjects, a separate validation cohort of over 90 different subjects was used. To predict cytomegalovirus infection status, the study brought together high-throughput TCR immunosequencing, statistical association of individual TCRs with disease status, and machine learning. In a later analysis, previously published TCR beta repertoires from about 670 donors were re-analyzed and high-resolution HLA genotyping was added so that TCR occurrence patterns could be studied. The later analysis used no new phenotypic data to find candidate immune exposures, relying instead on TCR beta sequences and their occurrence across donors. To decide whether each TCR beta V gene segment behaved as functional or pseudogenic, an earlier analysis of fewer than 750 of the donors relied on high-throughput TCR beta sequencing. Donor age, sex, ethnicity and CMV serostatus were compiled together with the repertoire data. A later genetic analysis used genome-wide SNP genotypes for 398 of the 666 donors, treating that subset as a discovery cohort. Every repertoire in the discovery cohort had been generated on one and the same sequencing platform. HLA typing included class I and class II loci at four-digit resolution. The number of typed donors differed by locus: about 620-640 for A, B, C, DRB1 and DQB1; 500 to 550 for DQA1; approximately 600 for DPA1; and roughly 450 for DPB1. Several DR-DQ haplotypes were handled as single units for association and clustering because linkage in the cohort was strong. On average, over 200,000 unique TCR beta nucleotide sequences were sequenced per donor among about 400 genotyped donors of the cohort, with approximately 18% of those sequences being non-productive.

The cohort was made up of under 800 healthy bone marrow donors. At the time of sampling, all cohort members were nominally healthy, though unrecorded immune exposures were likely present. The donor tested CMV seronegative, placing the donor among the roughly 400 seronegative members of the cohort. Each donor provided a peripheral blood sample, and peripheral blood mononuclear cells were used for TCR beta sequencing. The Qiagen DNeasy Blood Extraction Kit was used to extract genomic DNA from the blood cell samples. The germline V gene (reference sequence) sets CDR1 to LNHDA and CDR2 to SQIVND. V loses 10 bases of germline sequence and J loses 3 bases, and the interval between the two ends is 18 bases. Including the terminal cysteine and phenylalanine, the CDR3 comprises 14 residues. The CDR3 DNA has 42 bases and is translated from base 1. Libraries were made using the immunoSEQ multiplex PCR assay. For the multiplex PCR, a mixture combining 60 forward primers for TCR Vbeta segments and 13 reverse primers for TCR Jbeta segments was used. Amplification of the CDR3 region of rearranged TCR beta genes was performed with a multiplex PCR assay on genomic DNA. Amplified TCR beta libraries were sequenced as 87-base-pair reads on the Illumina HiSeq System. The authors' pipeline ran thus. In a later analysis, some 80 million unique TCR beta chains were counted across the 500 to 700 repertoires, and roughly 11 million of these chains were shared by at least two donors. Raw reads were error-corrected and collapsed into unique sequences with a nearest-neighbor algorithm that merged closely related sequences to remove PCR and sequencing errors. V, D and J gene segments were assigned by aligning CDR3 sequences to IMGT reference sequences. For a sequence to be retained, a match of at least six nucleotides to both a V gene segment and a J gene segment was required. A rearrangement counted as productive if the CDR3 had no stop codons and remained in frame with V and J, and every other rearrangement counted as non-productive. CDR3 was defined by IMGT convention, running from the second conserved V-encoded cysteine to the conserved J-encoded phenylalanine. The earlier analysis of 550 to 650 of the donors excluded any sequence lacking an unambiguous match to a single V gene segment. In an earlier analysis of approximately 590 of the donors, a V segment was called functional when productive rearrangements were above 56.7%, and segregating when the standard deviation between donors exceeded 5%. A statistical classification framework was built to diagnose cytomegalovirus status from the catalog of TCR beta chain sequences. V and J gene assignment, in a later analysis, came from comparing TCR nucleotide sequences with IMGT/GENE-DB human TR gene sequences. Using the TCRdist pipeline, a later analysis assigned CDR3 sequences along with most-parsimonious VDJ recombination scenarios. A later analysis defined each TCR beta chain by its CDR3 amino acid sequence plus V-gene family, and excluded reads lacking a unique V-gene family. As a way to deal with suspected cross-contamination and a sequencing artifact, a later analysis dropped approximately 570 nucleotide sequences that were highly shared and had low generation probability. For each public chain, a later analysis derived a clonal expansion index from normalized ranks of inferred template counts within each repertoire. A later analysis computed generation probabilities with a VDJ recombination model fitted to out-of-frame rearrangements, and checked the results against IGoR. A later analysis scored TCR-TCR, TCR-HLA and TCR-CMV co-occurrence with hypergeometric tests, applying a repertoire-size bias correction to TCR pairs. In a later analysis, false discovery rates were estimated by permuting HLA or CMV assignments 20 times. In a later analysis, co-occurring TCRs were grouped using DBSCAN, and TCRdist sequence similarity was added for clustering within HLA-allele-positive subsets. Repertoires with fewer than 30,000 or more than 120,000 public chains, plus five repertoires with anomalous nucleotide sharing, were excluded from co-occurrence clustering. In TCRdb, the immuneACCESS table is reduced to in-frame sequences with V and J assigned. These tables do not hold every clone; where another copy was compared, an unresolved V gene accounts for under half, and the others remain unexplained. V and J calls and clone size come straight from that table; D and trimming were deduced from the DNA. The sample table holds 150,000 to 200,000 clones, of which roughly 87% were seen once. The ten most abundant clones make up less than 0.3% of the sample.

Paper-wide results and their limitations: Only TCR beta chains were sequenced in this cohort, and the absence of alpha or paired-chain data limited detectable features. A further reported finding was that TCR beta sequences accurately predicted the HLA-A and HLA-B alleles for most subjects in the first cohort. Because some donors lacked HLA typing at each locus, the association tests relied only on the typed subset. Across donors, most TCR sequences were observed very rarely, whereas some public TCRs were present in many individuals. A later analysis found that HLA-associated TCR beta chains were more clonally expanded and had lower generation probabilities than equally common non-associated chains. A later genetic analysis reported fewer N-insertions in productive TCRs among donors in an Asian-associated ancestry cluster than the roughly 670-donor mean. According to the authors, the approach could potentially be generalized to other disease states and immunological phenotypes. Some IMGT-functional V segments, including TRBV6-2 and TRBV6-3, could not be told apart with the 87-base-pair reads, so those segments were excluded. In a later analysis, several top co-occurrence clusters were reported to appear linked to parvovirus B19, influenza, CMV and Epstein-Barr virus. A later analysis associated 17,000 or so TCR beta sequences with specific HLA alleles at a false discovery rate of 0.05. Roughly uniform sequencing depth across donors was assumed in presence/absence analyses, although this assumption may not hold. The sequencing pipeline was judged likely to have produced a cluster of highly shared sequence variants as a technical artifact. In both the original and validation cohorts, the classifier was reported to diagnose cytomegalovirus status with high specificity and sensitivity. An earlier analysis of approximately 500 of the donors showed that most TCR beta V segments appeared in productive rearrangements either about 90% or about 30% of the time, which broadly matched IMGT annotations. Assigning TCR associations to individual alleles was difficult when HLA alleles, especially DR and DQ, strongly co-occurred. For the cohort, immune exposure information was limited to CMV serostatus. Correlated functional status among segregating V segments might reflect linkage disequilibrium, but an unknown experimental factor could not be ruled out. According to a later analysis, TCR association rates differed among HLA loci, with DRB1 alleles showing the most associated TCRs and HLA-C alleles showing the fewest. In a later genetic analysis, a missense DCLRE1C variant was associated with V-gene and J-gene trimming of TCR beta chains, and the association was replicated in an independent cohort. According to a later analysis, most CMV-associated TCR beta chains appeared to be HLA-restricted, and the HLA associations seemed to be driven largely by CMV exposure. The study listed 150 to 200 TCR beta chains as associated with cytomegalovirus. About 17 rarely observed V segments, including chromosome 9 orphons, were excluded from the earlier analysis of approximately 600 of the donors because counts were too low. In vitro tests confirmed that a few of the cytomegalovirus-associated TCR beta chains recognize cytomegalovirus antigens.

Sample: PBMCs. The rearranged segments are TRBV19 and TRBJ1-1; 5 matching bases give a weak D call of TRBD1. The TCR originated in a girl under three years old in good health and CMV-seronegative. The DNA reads TGTGCCAACCCCCCCGGGGGTCCCGACACTGAAGCTTTCTTT. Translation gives CANPPGGPDTEAFF. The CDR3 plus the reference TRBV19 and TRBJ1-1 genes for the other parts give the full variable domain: DGGITQSPKYLFRKEGQNVTLSCEQNLNHDAMYWYRQDPGQGLRLIYYSQIVNDFQKGDIAEGYSVSREKKESFPLTVTSAQKNPTAFYLCANPPGGPDTEAFFGQGTRLTVV.